Each of the 29 T cell receptor beta chains below was sequenced from the same sample in a study of cytomegalovirus exposure and HLA in healthy donors. 60 Vbeta and 13 Jbeta primers were used in PCR. Only in-frame clones appear in the TCRdb table, and some are missing; sequencing was by immunoSEQ multiplex PCR. The table has 100,000 or so clones, approximately 85% seen once; the top ten hold 3% to 4%. Input material: PBMCs. Source of these receptors: a man aged 25-40 years in good health and CMV-seronegative.

This chain connects TRBV27 to TRBJ2-7; 9 positions match TRBD1. The CDR3 is made up of 15 amino acids. From germline, CDR1 is MNHEY and CDR2 SMNVEV (reference sequence). Unmatched junction bases numbered 12, after V lost 6 bases and J lost 6 bases. The CDR3 here is CASRGIPGQGSEQYF. The CDR3 DNA reads as TGTGCCAGCAGAGGGATCCCGGGACAGGGTAGCGAGCAGTACTTC.

The V gene is TRBV23-1, the J gene TRBJ2-7, with TRBD1 matching over 7 bases. TRBV23-1 is designated an ORF whose function remains uncertain. The CDR3 runs 14 residues. With 8 bases clipped from V and 1 base from J, the junction kept 8 bases outside the gene matches. As DNA, the CDR3 is TGCGCCAGCGGTCCGGGACAGTCATCCTACGAGCAGTACTTC. Translation gives CASGPGQSSYEQYF.

The chain employs TRBV28 and TRBJ1-2; 10 nucleotides match TRBD1. The germline gives CDR1 MDHEN, CDR2 SYDVKM. V lost 10 bases and J lost 6; bases outside the gene matches: 20. The CDR3 sequence is 17 residues long. The CDR3 sequence: CAILDPSRDRGWNGYTF. As DNA, the CDR3 is TGTGCCATCTTAGACCCTTCTCGGGACAGGGGTTGGAATGGCTACACCTTC.

With regard to this clone: This likely came from a read error, as a far larger clone is one base away. The V gene is TRBV4-3, the J gene TRBJ1-5; TRBD1 is a possible D gene (6 bases). V shed 8 bases and J shed 2 bases, with 16 bases lying between them. The CDR3 runs to 15 residues. Germline V CDR1 and CDR2: LGHNA, YSLEER. The CDR3 DNA follows: TGCGCCAGCGGCTCGCAGGGGTTAGGCAATCAGCCCCAGCATTTT. The encoded protein is CASGSQGLGNQPQHF.

The gene calls are TRBV2 and TRBJ2-4; TRBD2 matches at 8 bases. V was pared by 4 bases and J by 0 bases, with 2 bases of the junction left unmatched. Germline CDR1 reads SNHLY; CDR2 reads FYNNEI. This CDR3 comprises 15 residues. As DNA, the CDR3 is TGTGCCAGCAGTGGTAGCGGGGTAGCCAAAAACATTCAGTACTTC. Protein sequence: CASSGSGVAKNIQYF.

The rearrangement uses TRBV28 and TRBJ2-3; TRBD1 matches 8 bases. This CDR3 has 16 amino acids. The V and J ends lost 3 bases and 2 bases, in that order; junction bases with no gene match: 7. CDR1 MDHEN and CDR2 SYDVKM come from the germline V gene. In nucleotides, the CDR3 is TGTGCCAGCAGTTTCGGAGACAGGGGAAACACAGATACGCAGTATTTT. It specifies CASSFGDRGNTDTQYF.

J is TRBJ1-6 and V is TRBV6-6, with 8 positions matching TRBD1. Trimming cost V 5 bases and J 7 bases; bases outside gene matches: 10. Germline V lookup: CDR1 MNHNY, CDR2 SVGAGI (reference sequence). This CDR3 region has 16 residues. CDR3 protein: CASSPEARGPNSPLHF. The CDR3 nucleotides read TGTGCCAGCAGTCCCGAAGCCAGGGGGCCCAATTCACCCCTCCACTTT.

The J gene is TRBJ2-3, the V gene TRBV9; TRBD2 agrees at 14 bases. The CDR3 consists of 16 residues. In germline, CDR1 is SGDLS, CDR2 YYNGEE. Trimming at V came to 3 bases and at J to 6 bases, leaving 6 bases not matched to a gene. The CDR3 region has the DNA TGTGCCAGCAGCGGAAGACTAGCGGGAGGGGAGGATACGCAGTATTTT. Its translation: CASSGRLAGGEDTQYF.

This sequence joins TRBV10-3 and TRBJ2-1, with TRBD2 identical over 11 bases. V gave up 3 bases and J gave up 0 bases; unmatched junction bases: 7. Germline values: CDR1 ENHRY, CDR2 SYGVKD. This CDR3 has 18 amino acids. DNA of the CDR3: TGTGCCATCAGTGATATAGCGGGGGGGCCCAGCTCCTACAATGAGCAGTTCTTC. This translates into CAISDIAGGPSSYNEQFF.

This clone showed up just once. The J gene is TRBJ1-1, the V gene TRBV7-9; no clear D. V shed 0 bases and J shed 12 bases, with 8 bases lying between them. Germline CDR1 is SEHNR and CDR2 is FQNEAQ (reference sequence). The CDR3 is 11 residues long. The CDR3 nucleotides read TGTGCCAGCAGCTTAGCGTGGGAGACTTTCTTT. Protein product: CASSLAWETFF.

This clone was recorded a few times. The chain has TRBV4-2 and TRBJ2-3, with no clear D. Trimming removed 4 bases at V and 4 bases at J, with 15 bases between. The CDR3 length is 15 residues. Germline lookup yields CDR1 LGHNA and CDR2 YNFKEQ. The CDR3 DNA sequence: TGTGCCAGCAGCCCTAAACTATCAGTGGCAGATACGCAGTATTTT. It yields the protein CASSPKLSVADTQYF.

This clone was detected only a few times. The gene calls are TRBV4-3 and TRBJ2-3; 9 nucleotides agree with TRBD2. V lost 0 bases to trimming and J lost 6 bases; unmatched junction nucleotides: 7. Germline V CDR1 and CDR2: LGHNA, YSLEER. The CDR3 is 16 residues long. Here the CDR3 DNA reads TGCGCCAGCAGCCAAGATAGAGCGGGGGGCAGGGATACGCAGTATTTT. The encoded protein is CASSQDRAGGRDTQYF.

V usage is TRBV7-9 and J usage is TRBJ2-7; weak D call: TRBD2 (6 bases). The germline V gene encodes CDR1 SEHNR and CDR2 FQNEAQ (reference sequence). The CDR3 has 17 amino acids. Trimming left V 2 bases short and J 0 bases short, with 17 bases between. The CDR3 nucleotides read TGTGCCAGCAGCTTATTTCCTTCCTCGACTAGCTCCTACGAGCAGTACTTC. Amino acids: CASSLFPSSTSSYEQYF.

The J gene is TRBJ2-1, the V gene TRBV15; 9 bases map to TRBD2. J lost 4 bases, V lost 5 bases, and 12 bases had no gene match. CDR3 length: 17 amino acids. Germline CDR1 is LNHNV and CDR2 is YYDKDF (reference sequence). The CDR3 region is CATSRGGLAKKYNEQFF. In DNA, the CDR3 is TGTGCCACCAGCCGTGGAGGACTAGCGAAGAAATACAATGAGCAGTTCTTC.

This clone occurred once. The chain links TRBV10-3 to TRBJ2-7; 9 bases are a match to TRBD1. Trimming cost V 3 bases and J 3 bases; bases outside gene matches: 12. CDR3 length equals 17 residues. Germline V CDR1 and CDR2: ENHRY, SYGVKD. This CDR3 reads CAISDTQTGTGIYEQYF. CDR3 DNA: TGTGCCATCAGTGATACCCAAACCGGGACAGGGATCTACGAGCAGTACTTC.

CDR3 region: CAISGPRPNEQFF. CDR3 bases: TGTGCCATCAGTGGGCCTAGACCCAATGAGCAGTTCTTC. The chain uses TRBV10-3 and TRBJ2-1; no clear D gene. Germline V gene lookup returns CDR1 ENHRY and CDR2 SYGVKD. This CDR3 region has 13 residues. V was pared by 4 bases and J by 6 bases, with 10 bases between.

V usage is TRBV7-9 and J usage is TRBJ2-3; 8 bases map to TRBD2. The junction had 11 bases not matched to a gene; V was cut back by 8 bases and J by 1 base. The CDR3 sequence is 16 residues long. In germline, CDR1 is SEHNR, CDR2 FQNEAQ (reference sequence). This chain's CDR3 is CASSRGEAEGTDTQYF. The CDR3 bases are TGTGCCAGCTCGCGGGGGGAAGCGGAAGGCACAGATACGCAGTATTTT.

This clone has more than one count but fewer than ten. The CDR3 nucleotides read TGTGCCAGCAAGCGACAGGGCTCCTATAATTCACCCCTCCACTTT. It yields the protein CASKRQGSYNSPLHF. The V call is TRBV6-1, the J call TRBJ1-6; TRBD1 agrees at 7 bases. Trimming removed 7 bases from V and 0 bases from J; junction bases left unmatched: 3. Germline V gene sequence: CDR1 MNHNS, CDR2 SASEGT. The CDR3 runs 15 residues.

This clone appeared once. This chain links TRBV5-6 with TRBJ2-6; D remains unclear. The CDR3 loop spans 13 amino acids. V gave up 3 bases and J gave up 4 bases, with 5 bases separating them. Germline CDR1 reads SGHDT; CDR2 reads YYEEEE. CDR3 sequence (DNA): TGTGCCAGCAGCTCCGGGGGGGCCAACGTCCTGACTTTC. Translated: CASSSGGANVLTF.

The rearrangement uses TRBV5-4 and TRBJ2-7, with 7 bases fitting TRBD1. The CDR3 has 14 amino acids. V gave up 3 bases and J gave up 3 bases; unmatched junction bases: 6. The germline V gene has CDR1 SGHNT and CDR2 YYREEE (reference sequence). CDR3 amino acids: CASSSSRDSYEQYF. The DNA of the CDR3 is TGTGCCAGCAGCTCTTCCCGGGACAGCTACGAGCAGTACTTC.

The CDR3 loop reads CASRATGTDTQYF. The CDR3 DNA reads TGTGCCAGTAGAGCTACAGGCACAGATACGCAGTATTTT. This rearrangement joins TRBV19 to TRBJ2-3, with no clear D. Trimming removed 6 bases at V and 1 base at J, with 8 bases between. CDR1 is LNHDA, CDR2 SQIVND, per germline (reference sequence). The CDR3 sequence is 13 residues long. The full variable domain, in which reference TRBV19 and TRBJ2-3 provide the parts outside the CDR3, is DGGITQSPKYLFRKEGQNVTLSCEQNLNHDAMYWYRQDPGQGLRLIYYSQIVNDFQKGDIAEGYSVSREKKESFPLTVTSAQKNPTAFYLCASRATGTDTQYFGPGTRLTVL.

The chain couples TRBV18 to TRBJ1-4; weak D call: TRBD1 (5 bases). There are 16 residues in the CDR3. Trimming stripped 2 bases from V and 0 bases from J, with 10 bases between. The V gene's germline CDR1 is KGHSH and CDR2 LQKENI. In nucleotides, the CDR3 is TGTGCCAGCTCACCATCGACAGTTGCAACTAATGAAAAACTGTTTTTT. Protein product: CASSPSTVATNEKLFF.

The genes are TRBV5-4 and TRBJ2-7, with D possibly matching TRBD1 (6 bases). Per germline, CDR1 SGHNT and CDR2 YYREEE (reference sequence). This CDR3 is built from 13 residues. V lost 9 bases and J 0 bases, leaving 13 bases between the germline ends. The CDR3: CAIVDSLSYEQYF. CDR3 bases: TGTGCCATCGTGGACAGCCTCTCCTACGAGCAGTACTTC.

V gene TRBV6-5 combines with J gene TRBJ1-4; perhaps TRBD1 as D (5 bases). V lost 9 bases and J 8 bases, leaving 13 bases between the germline ends. The germline CDR1 and CDR2 sequences are MNHEY and SVGAGI. The CDR3 has 12 residues. Written as DNA, the CDR3 is TGTGCCAGTCGGGGGGATCACGAAAAACTGTTTTTT. The encoded protein is CASRGDHEKLFF.

V is TRBV4-1 and J is TRBJ2-3; 14 bases align to TRBD2. V dropped 4 bases and J dropped 0; count of bases not matched to a gene: 9. CDR1 MGHRA and CDR2 YSYEKL come from the germline V gene. The CDR3 has 19 residues. CDR3: CASSLRTSGGTTSTDTQYF. CDR3 DNA: TGCGCCAGCAGCCTTAGGACTAGCGGGGGGACTACTAGCACAGATACGCAGTATTTT.

The rearrangement links TRBV2 to TRBJ2-1; D may be TRBD2 (6 bases). Trimming shortened V by 0 bases and J by 9 bases, and 12 bases separated the two germline ends. CDR1 is SNHLY, CDR2 FYNNEI, per germline. CDR3 size: 14 residues. The CDR3 spells CASSEAAGIAEQFF. The CDR3 DNA sequence: TGTGCCAGCAGTGAAGCGGCGGGGATAGCTGAGCAGTTCTTC.

This clone was observed once. The chain joins TRBV6-6 to TRBJ2-3; 7 positions agree with TRBD2. There are 16 residues in the CDR3. CDR1 and CDR2 (germline): MNHNY, SVGAGI (reference sequence). The V segment lost 3 bases and the J segment 4 bases; nucleotides outside the gene matches: 10. The CDR3 region has the DNA TGTGCCAGCAGTTATAGCCCGACGGGACTATCAGATACGCAGTATTTT. Its translation is CASSYSPTGLSDTQYF.

J is TRBJ1-4 and V is TRBV30; no reliable D call. The V gene's germline CDR1 is GTSNPN and CDR2 SVGIG (reference sequence). The V gene lost 4 bases and the J gene lost 8 bases, with 8 bases spanning the gap. The CDR3 runs to 11 residues. CDR3 sequence reads: CAWTGREKLFF. CDR3 coding DNA: TGTGCCTGGACGGGTCGGGAAAAACTGTTTTTT.

The chain combines TRBV19 with TRBJ1-5, with D perhaps TRBD1 (5 bases). The CDR3 contains 12 residues. V lost 3 bases, J lost 7 bases, and 7 bases lay in between. Germline CDR1 and CDR2: LNHDA and SQIVND (reference sequence). This chain's CDR3 is CASSMTAQPQHF. The CDR3 region has the DNA TGTGCCAGTAGTATGACAGCCCAGCCCCAGCATTTT.